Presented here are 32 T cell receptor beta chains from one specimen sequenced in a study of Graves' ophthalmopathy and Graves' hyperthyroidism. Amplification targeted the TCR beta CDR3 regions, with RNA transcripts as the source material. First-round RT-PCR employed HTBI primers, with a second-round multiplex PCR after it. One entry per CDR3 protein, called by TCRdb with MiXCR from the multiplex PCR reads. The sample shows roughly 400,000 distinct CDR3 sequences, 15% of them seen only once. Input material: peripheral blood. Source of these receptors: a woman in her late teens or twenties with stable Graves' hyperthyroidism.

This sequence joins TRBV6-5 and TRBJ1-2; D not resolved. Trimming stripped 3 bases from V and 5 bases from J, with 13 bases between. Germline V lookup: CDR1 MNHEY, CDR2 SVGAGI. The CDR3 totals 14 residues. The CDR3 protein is CASSYAQLSYGYTF. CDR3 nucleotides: TGTGCCAGCAGTTATGCTCAGCTTTCTTATGGCTACACCTTC.

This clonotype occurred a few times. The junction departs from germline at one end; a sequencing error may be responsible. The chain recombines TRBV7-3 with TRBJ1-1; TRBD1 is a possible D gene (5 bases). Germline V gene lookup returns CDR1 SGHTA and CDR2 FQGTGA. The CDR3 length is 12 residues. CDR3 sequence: CASRWDSTDAFF. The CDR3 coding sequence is TGTGCCAGCCGCTGGGACTCCACTGATGCTTTCTTT.

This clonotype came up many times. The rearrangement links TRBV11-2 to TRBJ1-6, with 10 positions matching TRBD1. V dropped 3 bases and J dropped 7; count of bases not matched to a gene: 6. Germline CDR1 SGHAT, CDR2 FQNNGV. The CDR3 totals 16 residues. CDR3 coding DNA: TGTGCCAGCAGCTTTTCTCCGGGACAGGGGAATTCACCCCTCCACTTT. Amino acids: CASSFSPGQGNSPLHF.

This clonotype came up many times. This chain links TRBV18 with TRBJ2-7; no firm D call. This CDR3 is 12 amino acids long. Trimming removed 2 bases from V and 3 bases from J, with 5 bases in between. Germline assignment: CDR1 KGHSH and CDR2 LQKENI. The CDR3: CASSPNVYEQYF. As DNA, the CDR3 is TGTGCCAGCTCACCAAACGTCTACGAGCAGTACTTC.

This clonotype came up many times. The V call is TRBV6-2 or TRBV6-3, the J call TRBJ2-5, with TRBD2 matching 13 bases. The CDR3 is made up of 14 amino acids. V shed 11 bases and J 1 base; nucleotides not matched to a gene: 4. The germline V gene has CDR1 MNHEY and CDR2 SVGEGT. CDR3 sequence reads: CAGRTSGGQETQYF. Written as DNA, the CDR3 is TGTGCCGGACGGACTAGCGGGGGCCAAGAGACCCAGTACTTC.

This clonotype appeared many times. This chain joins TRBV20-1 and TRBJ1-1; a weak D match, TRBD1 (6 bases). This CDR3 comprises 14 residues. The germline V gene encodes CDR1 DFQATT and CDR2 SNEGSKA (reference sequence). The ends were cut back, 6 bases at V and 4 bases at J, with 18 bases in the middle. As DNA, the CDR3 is TGCAGTGCCGGGGAAGGGGGTGGATTCACTGAAGCTTTCTTT. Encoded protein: CSAGEGGGFTEAFF.

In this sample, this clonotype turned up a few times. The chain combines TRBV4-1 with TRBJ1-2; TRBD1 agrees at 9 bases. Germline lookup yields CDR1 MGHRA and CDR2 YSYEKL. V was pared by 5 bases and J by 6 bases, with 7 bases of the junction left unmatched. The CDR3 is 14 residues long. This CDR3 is CASSIGQGWNGYTF. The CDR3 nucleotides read TGCGCCAGCAGCATAGGACAGGGGTGGAATGGCTACACCTTC.

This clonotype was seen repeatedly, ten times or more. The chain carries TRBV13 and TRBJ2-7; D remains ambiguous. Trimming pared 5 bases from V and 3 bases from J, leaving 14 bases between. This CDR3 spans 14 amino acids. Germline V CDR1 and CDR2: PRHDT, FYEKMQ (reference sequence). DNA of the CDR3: TGTGCCAGCAGCGATCAACACAGTTACTACGAGCAGTACTTC. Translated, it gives CASSDQHSYYEQYF.

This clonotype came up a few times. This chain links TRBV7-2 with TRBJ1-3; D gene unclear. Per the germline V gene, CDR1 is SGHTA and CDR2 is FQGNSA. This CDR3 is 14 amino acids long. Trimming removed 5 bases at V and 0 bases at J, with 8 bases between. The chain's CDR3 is CASSSLGSGNTIYF. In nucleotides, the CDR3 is TGTGCCAGCAGCAGCCTGGGCTCTGGAAACACCATATATTTT.

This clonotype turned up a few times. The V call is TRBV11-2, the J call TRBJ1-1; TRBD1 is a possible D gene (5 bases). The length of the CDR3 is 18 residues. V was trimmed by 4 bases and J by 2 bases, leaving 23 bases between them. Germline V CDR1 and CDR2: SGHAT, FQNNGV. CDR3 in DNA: TGTGCCAGCAGCTCCCGCTCTGGGGGATCCTCCTTTAACACTGAAGCTTTCTTT. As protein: CASSSRSGGSSFNTEAFF.

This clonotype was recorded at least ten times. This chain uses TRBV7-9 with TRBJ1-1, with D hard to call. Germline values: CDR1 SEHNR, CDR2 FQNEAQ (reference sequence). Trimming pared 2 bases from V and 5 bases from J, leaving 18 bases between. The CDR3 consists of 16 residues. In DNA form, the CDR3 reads TGTGCCAGCAGCTTATGGTTAGGCCAAGGAGGGACTGAAGCTTTCTTT. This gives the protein CASSLWLGQGGTEAFF.

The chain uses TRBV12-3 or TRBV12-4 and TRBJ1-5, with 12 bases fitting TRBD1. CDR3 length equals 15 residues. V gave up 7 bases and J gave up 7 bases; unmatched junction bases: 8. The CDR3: CASKPGQGARQPQHF. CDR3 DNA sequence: TGTGCCAGCAAACCGGGACAGGGGGCACGACAGCCCCAGCATTTT.

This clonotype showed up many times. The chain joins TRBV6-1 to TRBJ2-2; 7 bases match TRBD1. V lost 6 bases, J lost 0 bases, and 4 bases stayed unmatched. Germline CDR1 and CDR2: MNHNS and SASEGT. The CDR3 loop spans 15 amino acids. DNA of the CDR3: TGTGCCAGCAGGGGAGACAGGGCGAACACCGGGGAGCTGTTTTTT. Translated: CASRGDRANTGELFF.

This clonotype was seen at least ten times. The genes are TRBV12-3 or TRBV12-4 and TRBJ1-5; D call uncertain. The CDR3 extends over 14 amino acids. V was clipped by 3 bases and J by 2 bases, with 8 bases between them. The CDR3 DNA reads TGTGCCAGCAGTTTTTCACACCGCAATCAGCCCCAGCATTTT. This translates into CASSFSHRNQPQHF.

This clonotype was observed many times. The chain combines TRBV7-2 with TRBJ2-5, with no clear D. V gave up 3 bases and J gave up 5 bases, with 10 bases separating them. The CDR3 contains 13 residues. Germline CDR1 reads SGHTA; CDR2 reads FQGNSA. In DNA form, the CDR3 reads TGTGCCAGCAGCTTGGAACCCCGGGAGACCCAGTACTTC. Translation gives CASSLEPRETQYF. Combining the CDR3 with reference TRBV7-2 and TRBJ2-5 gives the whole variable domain GAGVSQSPSNKVTEKGKDVELRCDPISGHTALYWYRQSLGQGLEFLIYFQGNSAPDKSGLPSDRFSAERTGGSVSTLTIQRTQQEDSAVYLCASSLEPRETQYFGPGTRLLVL.

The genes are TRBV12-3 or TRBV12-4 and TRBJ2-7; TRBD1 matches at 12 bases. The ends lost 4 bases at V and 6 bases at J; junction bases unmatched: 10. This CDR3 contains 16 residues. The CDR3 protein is CASSSKTGQGAPEQYF. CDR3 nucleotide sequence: TGTGCCAGCAGTTCTAAAACGGGACAGGGGGCCCCCGAGCAGTACTTC.

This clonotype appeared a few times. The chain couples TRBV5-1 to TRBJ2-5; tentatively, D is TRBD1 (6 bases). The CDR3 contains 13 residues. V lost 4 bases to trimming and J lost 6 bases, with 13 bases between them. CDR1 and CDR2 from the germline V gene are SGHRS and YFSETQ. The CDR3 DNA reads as TGCGCCAGCAGCCCCCGGACAGCCCAGACCCAGTACTTC. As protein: CASSPRTAQTQYF.

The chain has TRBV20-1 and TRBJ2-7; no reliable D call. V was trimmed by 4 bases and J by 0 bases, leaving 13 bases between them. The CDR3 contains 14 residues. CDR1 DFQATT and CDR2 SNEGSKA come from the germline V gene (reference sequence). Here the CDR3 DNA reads TGCAGTGCTACTCTTGGACCAATCTCCTACGAGCAGTACTTC. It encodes CSATLGPISYEQYF.

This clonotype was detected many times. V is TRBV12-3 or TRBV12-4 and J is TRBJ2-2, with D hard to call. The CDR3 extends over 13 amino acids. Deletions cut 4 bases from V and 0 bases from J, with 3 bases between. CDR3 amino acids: CASSSTNTGELFF. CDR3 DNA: TGTGCCAGCAGTTCAACGAACACCGGGGAGCTGTTTTTT.

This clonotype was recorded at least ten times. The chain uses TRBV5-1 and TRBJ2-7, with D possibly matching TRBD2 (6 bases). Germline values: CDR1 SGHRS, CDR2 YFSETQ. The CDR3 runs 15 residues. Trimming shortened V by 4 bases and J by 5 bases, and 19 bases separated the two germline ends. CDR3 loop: CASSPVVVRGNEQYF. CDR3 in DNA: TGCGCCAGCAGCCCCGTGGTTGTGCGGGGTAACGAGCAGTACTTC. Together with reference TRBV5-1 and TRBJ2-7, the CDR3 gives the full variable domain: KAGVTQTPRYLIKTRGQQVTLSCSPISGHRSVSWYQQTPGQGLQFLFEYFSETQRNKGNFPGRFSGRQFSNSRSEMNVSTLELGDSALYLCASSPVVVRGNEQYFGPGTRLTVT.

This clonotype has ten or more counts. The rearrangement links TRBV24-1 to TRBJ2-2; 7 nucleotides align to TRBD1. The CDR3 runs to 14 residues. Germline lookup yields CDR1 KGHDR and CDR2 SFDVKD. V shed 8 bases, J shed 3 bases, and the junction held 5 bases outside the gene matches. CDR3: CATKGTADTGELFF. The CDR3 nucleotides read TGTGCCACCAAAGGGACAGCGGACACCGGGGAGCTGTTTTTT.

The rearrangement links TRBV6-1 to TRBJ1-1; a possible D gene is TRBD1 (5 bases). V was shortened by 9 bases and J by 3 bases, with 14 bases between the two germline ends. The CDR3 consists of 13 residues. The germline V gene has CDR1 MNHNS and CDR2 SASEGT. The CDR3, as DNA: TGTGCCAGTCAGGGACCTTTAGACACTGAAGCTTTCTTT. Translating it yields CASQGPLDTEAFF.

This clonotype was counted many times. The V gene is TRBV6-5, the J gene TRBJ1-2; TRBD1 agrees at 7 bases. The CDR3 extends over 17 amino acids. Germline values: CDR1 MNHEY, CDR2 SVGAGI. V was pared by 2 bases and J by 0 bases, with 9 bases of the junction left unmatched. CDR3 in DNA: TGTGCCAGCAGTTACCAGGGGGGACAGAGATCTAACTATGGCTACACCTTC. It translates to CASSYQGGQRSNYGYTF.

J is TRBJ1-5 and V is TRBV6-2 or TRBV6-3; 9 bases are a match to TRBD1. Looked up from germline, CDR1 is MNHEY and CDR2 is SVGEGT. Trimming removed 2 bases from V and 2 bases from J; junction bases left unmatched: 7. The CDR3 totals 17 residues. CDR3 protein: CASSYRGQGIGNQPQHF. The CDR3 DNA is TGTGCCAGCAGTTACCGGGGACAGGGTATAGGCAATCAGCCCCAGCATTTT.

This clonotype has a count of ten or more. CDR3 coding DNA: TGTGCCAGCAGCCCCGGGACTAGCTCGCTGGTGCAGTACTTC. It translates to CASSPGTSSLVQYF. J is TRBJ2-7 and V is TRBV7-2; 9 bases line up with TRBD2. Trimming removed 5 bases from V and 9 bases from J; junction bases left unmatched: 11. Germline assignment: CDR1 SGHTA and CDR2 FQGNSA. The CDR3 is 14 amino acids.

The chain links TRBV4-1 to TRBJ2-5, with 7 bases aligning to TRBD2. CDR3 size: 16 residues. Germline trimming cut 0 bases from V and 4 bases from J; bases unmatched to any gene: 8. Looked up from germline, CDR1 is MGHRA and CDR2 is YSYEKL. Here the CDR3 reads CASSQERVAGVETQYF. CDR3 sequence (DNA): TGCGCCAGCAGCCAAGAACGCGTAGCGGGTGTAGAGACCCAGTACTTC.

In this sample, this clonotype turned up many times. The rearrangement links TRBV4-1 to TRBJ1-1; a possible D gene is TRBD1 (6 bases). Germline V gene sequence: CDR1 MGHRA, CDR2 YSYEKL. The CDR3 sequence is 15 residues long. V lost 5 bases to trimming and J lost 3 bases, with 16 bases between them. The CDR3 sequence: CASSTIRGSDTEAFF. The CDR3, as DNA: TGCGCCAGCAGCACGATTAGGGGGAGTGACACTGAAGCTTTCTTT.

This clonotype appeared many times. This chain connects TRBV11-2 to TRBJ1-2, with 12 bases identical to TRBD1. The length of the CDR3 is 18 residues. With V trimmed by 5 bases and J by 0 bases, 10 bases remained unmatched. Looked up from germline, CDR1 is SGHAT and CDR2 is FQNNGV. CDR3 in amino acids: CASSTHRDRGQSNYGYTF. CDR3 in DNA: TGTGCCAGCAGCACACACCGGGACAGGGGGCAATCTAACTATGGCTACACCTTC. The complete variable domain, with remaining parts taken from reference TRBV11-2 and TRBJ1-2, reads EAGVAQSPRYKIIEKRQSVAFWCNPISGHATLYWYQQILGQGPKLLIQFQNNGVVDDSQLPKDRFSAERLKGVDSTLKIQPAKLEDSAVYLCASSTHRDRGQSNYGYTFGSGTRLTVV.

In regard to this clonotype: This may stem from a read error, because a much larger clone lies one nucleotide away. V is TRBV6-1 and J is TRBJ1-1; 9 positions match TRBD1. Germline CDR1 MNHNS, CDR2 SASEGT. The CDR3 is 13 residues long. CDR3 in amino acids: CARSGTGMTEAFF. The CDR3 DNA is TGTGCCCGCAGCGGGACAGGGATGACTGAAGCTTTCTTT.

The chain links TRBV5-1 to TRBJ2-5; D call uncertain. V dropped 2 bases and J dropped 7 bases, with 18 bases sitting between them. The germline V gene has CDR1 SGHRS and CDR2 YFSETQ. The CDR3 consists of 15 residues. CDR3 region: CASSFGAESYGTQYF. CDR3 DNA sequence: TGCGCCAGCAGCTTTGGTGCTGAAAGTTATGGGACCCAGTACTTC.

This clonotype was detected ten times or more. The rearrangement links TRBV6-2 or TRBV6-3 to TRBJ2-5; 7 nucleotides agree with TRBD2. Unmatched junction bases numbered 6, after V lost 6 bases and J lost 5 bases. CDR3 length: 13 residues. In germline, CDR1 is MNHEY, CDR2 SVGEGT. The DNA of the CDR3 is TGTGCCAGCAGCAACCCGGGAGGCGAGACCCAGTACTTC. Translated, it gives CASSNPGGETQYF.

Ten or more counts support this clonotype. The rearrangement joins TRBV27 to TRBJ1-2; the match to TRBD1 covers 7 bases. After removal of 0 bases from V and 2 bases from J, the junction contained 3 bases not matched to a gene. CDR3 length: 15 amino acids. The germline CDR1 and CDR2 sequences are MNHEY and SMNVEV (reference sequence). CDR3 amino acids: CASSLSGTANYGYTF. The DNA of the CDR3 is TGTGCCAGCAGTTTATCGGGGACAGCAAACTATGGCTACACCTTC.